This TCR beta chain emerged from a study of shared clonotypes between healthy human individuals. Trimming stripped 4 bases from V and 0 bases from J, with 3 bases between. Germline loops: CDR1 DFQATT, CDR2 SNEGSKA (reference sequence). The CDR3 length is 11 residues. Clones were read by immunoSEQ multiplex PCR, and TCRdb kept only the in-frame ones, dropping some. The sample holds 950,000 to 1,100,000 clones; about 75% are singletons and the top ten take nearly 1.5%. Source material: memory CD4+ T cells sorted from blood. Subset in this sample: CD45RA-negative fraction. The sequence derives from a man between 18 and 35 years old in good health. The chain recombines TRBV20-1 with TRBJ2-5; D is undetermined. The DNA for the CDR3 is TGCAGTGCTATGTACCAAGAGACCCAGTACTTC. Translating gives CSAMYQETQYF.